A selection of T cell receptor beta chains follows, all from one sample in a study of cytomegalovirus exposure and HLA in healthy donors. Profiling relied on immunoSEQ multiplex PCR, and the TCRdb table lists in-frame clones only, not all of them. Here the sample spans about 240,000 clones, about 80% being singletons. Sequencing was carried out using PBMCs. The origin of the receptors is a woman aged 55-70 years in good health and CMV-seropositive. CDR3s include the opening cysteine and the closing phenylalanine or tryptophan. The order of the fields is clone size, CDR3 length, V gene, J gene, D gene, CDR3 DNA, CDR3 protein. A D gene is named only where the DNA matches it firmly. Size tells how often a clone was seen (once, few, many) or the class of an expanded clone, and some rows leave it out.

NA,17,TRBV14,TRBJ2-3,TRBD2,TGTGCCAGCAGCCAGGGGACTAGCGGGGCCTCCACAGATACGCAGTATTTT,CASSQGTSGASTDTQYF
NA,15,TRBV30,TRBJ2-1,TRBD2,TGTGCCTGGAGCCAGGGACTAGCGTCCAAGGATGAGCAGTTCTTC,CAWSQGLASKDEQFF
few,16,TRBV19,TRBJ1-5,TRBD1,TGTGCCAGTAGTAGACAGGGTGTCACTCGCAATCAGCCCCAGCATTTT,CASSRQGVTRNQPQHF
few,15,TRBV7-7,TRBJ2-1,TRBD2,TGTGCTAGCAGCTCCGGACTAGCAGGTTCGAATGAGCAGTTCTTC,CASSSGLAGSNEQFF
NA,14,TRBV5-1,TRBJ2-4,TRBD2,TGCGCCAGCAGCTCCGGGACTACCGAAAACATTCAGTACTTC,CASSSGTTENIQYF
NA,15,TRBV19,TRBJ1-5,TRBD1,TGTGCCAGTAGTGGGCAGGGACAGACTAATCAGCCCCAGCATTTT,CASSGQGQTNQPQHF
NA,14,TRBV2,TRBJ1-1,NA,TGTGCCAGCAGGGTGACAGTAATGAACACTGAAGCTTTCTTT,CASRVTVMNTEAFF
NA,15,TRBV4-1,TRBJ2-5,NA,TGCGCCAGCAGCCAAGAGATGACTAGTTGGGAGACCCAGTACTTC,CASSQEMTSWETQYF
NA,13,TRBV6-1,TRBJ2-7,NA,TGTGCCAGCGCACCTCAGCAGGGGCACGAGCAGTACTTC,CASAPQQGHEQYF
NA,15,TRBV7-9,TRBJ2-5,NA,TGTGCCAGCAGCTTAGCGTCCCCAGGGGGGGAGACCCAGTACTTC,CASSLASPGGETQYF
NA,17,TRBV9,TRBJ2-2,TRBD2,TGTGCCAGCAGCGTCCAAGGCGGGGGTCTTCACACCGGGGAGCTGTTTTTT,CASSVQGGGLHTGELFF
NA,14,TRBV28,TRBJ2-3,NA,TGTGCCAGCAGTTTTCTAGTCGGGTCAGATACGCAGTATTTT,CASSFLVGSDTQYF
NA,16,TRBV30,TRBJ2-1,TRBD2,TGTGCCTGGAGTGTACTGTCTAGCGGGGTCTACAATGAGCAGTTCTTC,CAWSVLSSGVYNEQFF
NA,13,TRBV2,TRBJ2-1,NA,TGTGCCAGCGGCCTAGCGCTATACAATGAGCAGTTCTTC,CASGLALYNEQFF
few,19,TRBV7-4,TRBJ2-6,NA,TGTGCCAGCAGCGATACAGGACGCGTCGGCTCCGCTGGGGCCAACGTCCTGACTTTC,CASSDTGRVGSAGANVLTF
NA,15,TRBV5-1,TRBJ1-4,NA,TGCGCCAGCAGCTGGGGGGGGCAAACTAATGAAAAACTGTTTTTT,CASSWGGQTNEKLFF
few,15,TRBV2,TRBJ1-4,NA,TGTGCCAGCAGACCTACAGCTGCAACTAATGAAAAACTGTTTTTT,CASRPTAATNEKLFF
NA,15,TRBV29-1,TRBJ2-7,TRBD1,TGCAGCGCCACGGAACCGGGACAGGGGGCCCTCGAGCAGTACTTC,CSATEPGQGALEQYF
NA,19,TRBV7-3,TRBJ1-5,TRBD1,TGTGCCAGCAGCTCCACCATTGACAGGGGGGTTAATAGCAATCAGCCCCAGCATTTT,CASSSTIDRGVNSNQPQHF
few,12,TRBV10-3,TRBJ2-2,NA,TGTGCCATCCCGGGTTTGACCGGGGAGCTGTTTTTT,CAIPGLTGELFF
few,15,TRBV5-1,TRBJ1-4,NA,TGCGCCAGCAGCCCGGGAGGGACGGCAAATGAACAACTGTTTTTT,CASSPGGTANEQLFF
few,16,TRBV5-1,TRBJ2-3,TRBD2,TGCGCCAGCAGCAAAGGACTAGCGGAAAGCACAGATACGCAGTATTTT,CASSKGLAESTDTQYF
NA,13,TRBV7-3,TRBJ2-3,NA,TGTGCCAGCAGCCTCCTGGCGGGGGATACGCAGTATTTT,CASSLLAGDTQYF
NA,14,TRBV7-6,TRBJ2-5,TRBD1,TGTGCCAGCAGCTCCAGGACAGGGGAGGTAACCCAGTACTTC,CASSSRTGEVTQYF
once,13,TRBV30,TRBJ1-2,NA,TGTGCCTGGAGTTTACAGGGAAACTATGGCTACACCTTC,CAWSLQGNYGYTF
NA,12,TRBV27,TRBJ2-1,NA,TGTGCCAGCAGAGGGGCGTTAGATGAGCAGTTCTTC,CASRGALDEQFF
NA,18,TRBV29-1,TRBJ2-1,TRBD2,TGCAGCGTTGAAGATCTTCTGACTAGCGGGAGGGCCTACAATGAGCAGTTCTTC,CSVEDLLTSGRAYNEQFF
NA,13,TRBV5-1,TRBJ1-2,TRBD1,TGCGCCAGCAGCTTCGACAGGGCTGGCGGCTACACCTTC,CASSFDRAGGYTF
NA,14,TRBV2,TRBJ1-5,NA,TGTGCCAGCAGTGAAGACAGGTACAATCAGCCCCAGCATTTT,CASSEDRYNQPQHF
NA,15,TRBV5-1,TRBJ1-2,TRBD1,TGCGCCAGCAGCTTGGGACAGGGGAATTACTATGGCTACACCTTC,CASSLGQGNYYGYTF
NA,15,TRBV12-5,TRBJ2-1,TRBD1,TGTGCTAGTGGCTCCGGGACAGGGGTCTACAATGAGCAGTTCTTC,CASGSGTGVYNEQFF
NA,15,TRBV27,TRBJ2-1,NA,TGTGCCAGCAGTTTAAAAGGGAGGTCAAGCAATGAGCAGTTCTTC,CASSLKGRSSNEQFF
few,15,TRBV4-2,TRBJ1-5,NA,TGTGCCAGCAGCCAAGACGCCGGATCGGGGCAGCCCCAGCATTTT,CASSQDAGSGQPQHF
NA,17,TRBV5-6,TRBJ1-1,NA,TGTGCCAGCAGCGTAGTCGGCTACCGCGGTGGGAACACTGAAGCTTTCTTT,CASSVVGYRGGNTEAFF
NA,13,TRBV9,TRBJ1-1,NA,TGTGCCAGCAGCGCAACGGGGGGCGCTGAAGCTTTCTTT,CASSATGGAEAFF
NA,15,TRBV6-5,TRBJ1-2,NA,TGTGCCAGCAGTTACCTAGCAGGGGCAAAATATGGCTACACCTTC,CASSYLAGAKYGYTF
few,17,TRBV4-1,TRBJ2-1,NA,TGCGCCAGCAGCCCGCTGACGACTAGTAGCCCCCACAATGAGCAGTTCTTC,CASSPLTTSSPHNEQFF
NA,15,TRBV10-3,TRBJ2-5,TRBD1,TGTGCCATCAGTCTTCAGGGGACAGGGACTGAGACCCAGTACTTC,CAISLQGTGTETQYF
NA,10,TRBV11-3,TRBJ1-1,NA,TGTGCCAGCAGCGGCAAGGAAGCTTTCTTT,CASSGKEAFF
NA,16,TRBV10-3,TRBJ2-6,NA,TGTGCCATCAGTGAGAGGGGGATCTCTGGGGCCAACGTCCTGACTTTC,CAISERGISGANVLTF
NA,14,TRBV6-5,TRBJ2-7,TRBD1,TGTGCCAGCGCACAGGGGGACAGCTTCTACGAGCAGTACTTC,CASAQGDSFYEQYF
NA,15,TRBV25-1,TRBJ2-2,TRBD2,TGTGCCAGCAGTGACGCGGGAGGGATCGGCGGGGAGCTGTTTTTT,CASSDAGGIGGELFF
NA,17,TRBV7-8,TRBJ2-1,TRBD2,TGTGCCAGCAGCTTAAAGATCTTGCTAGCGGGAGCAAATGAGCAGTTCTTC,CASSLKILLAGANEQFF
NA,14,TRBV2,TRBJ1-5,NA,TGTGCCAGCAGTGAAAGGGGACTTCCTTGGCCCCAGCATTTT,CASSERGLPWPQHF
NA,15,TRBV27,TRBJ2-3,TRBD1,TGTGCCAGCAGTAGGGGGACAGGGGTTCCAGATACGCAGTATTTT,CASSRGTGVPDTQYF
NA,16,TRBV5-4,TRBJ2-5,TRBD1,TGTGCCAGCAGCTACAAAGGACAGGACCTGTCTGGGACCCAGTACTTC,CASSYKGQDLSGTQYF
once,13,TRBV6-1,TRBJ1-1,NA,TGTGCCAGCAGCGCGGGCCAGAACACTGAAGCTTTCTTT,CASSAGQNTEAFF
NA,16,TRBV9,TRBJ2-3,TRBD2,TGTGCCAGCAGCCCCCCGGATAGCGGGGTCCCGGTTCCGCAGTATTTT,CASSPPDSGVPVPQYF
NA,16,TRBV25-1,TRBJ2-1,TRBD2,TGTGCCAGCTCTAGAGGGACTAGCGGAGACTACAATGAGCAGTTCTTC,CASSRGTSGDYNEQFF
NA,15,TRBV9,TRBJ2-2,TRBD2,TGTGCCAGCAGCCCCAGCGGGACCAACACCGGGGAGCTGTTTTTT,CASSPSGTNTGELFF
NA,20,TRBV7-3,TRBJ2-1,TRBD2,TGTGCCAGCAGCTTAAGGCCCGGGACTAGCGGGATCGGGGTCTACAATGAGCAGTTCTTC,CASSLRPGTSGIGVYNEQFF
NA,14,TRBV5-1,TRBJ2-7,TRBD1,TGCGCCAGCAGCCGGGACAGGCATACCTACGAGCAGTACTTC,CASSRDRHTYEQYF